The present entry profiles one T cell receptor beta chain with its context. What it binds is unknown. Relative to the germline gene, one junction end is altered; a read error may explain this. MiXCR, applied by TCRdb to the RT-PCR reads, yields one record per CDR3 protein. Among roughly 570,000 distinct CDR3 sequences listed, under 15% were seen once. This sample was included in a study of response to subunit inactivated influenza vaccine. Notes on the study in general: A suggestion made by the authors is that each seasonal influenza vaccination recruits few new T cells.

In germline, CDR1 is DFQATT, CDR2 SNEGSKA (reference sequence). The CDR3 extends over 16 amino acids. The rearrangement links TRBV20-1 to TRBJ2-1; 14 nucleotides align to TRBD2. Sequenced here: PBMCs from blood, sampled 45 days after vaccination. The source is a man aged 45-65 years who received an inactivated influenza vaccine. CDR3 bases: TGCTGTGCTAGAGACCAGACTAGCGGGAGGGCCTTTGAGCAGTTCTTC. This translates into CCARDQTSGRAFEQFF.